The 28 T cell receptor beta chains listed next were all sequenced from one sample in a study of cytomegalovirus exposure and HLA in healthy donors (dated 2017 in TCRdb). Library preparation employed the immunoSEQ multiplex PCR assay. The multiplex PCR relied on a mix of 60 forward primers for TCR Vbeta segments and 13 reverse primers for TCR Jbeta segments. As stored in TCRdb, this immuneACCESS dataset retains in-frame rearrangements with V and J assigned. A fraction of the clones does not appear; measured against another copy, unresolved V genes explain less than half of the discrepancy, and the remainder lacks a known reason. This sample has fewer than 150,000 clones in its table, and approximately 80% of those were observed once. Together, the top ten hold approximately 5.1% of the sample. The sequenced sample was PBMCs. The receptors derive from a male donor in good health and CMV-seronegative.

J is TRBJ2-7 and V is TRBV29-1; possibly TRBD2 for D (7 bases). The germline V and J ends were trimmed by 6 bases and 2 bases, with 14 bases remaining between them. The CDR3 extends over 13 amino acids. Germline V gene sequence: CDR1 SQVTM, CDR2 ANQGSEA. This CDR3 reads CSVGLGGAYEQYF. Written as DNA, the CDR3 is TGCAGCGTGGGGTTAGGGGGGGCCTACGAGCAGTACTTC.

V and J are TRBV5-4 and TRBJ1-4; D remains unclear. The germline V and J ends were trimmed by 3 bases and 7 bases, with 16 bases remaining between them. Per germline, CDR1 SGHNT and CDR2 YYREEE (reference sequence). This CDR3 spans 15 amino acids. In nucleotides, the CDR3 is TGTGCCAGCAGCTCCCATCTTCAAGGAGGTGAAAAACTGTTTTTT. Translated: CASSSHLQGGEKLFF.

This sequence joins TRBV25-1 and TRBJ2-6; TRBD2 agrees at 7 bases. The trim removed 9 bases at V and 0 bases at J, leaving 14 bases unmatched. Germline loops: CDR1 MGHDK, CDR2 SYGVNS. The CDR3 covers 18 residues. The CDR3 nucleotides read TGTGCCAGGCTCGCCGTGATCGGGGGGAGCTCTGGGGCCAACGTCCTGACTTTC. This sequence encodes CARLAVIGGSSGANVLTF.

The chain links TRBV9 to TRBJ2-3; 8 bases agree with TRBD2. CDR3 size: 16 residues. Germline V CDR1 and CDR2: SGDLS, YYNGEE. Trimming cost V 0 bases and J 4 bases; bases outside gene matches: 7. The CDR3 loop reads CASSVARSGGPDTQYF. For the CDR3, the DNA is TGTGCCAGCAGCGTAGCCCGGTCGGGGGGGCCAGATACGCAGTATTTT.

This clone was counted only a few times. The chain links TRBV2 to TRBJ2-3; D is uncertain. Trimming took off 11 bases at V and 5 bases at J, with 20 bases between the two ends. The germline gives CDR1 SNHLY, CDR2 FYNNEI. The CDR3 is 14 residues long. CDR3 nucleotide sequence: TGTGCCTGCCTGGCCCTACCCGAGGAAGATACGCAGTATTTT. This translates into CACLALPEEDTQYF.

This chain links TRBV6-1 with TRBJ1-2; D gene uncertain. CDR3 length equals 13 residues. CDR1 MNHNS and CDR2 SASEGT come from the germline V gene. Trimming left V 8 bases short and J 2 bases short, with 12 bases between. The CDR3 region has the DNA TGTGCCAGCGGCGGACTGAAGAACTATGGCTACACCTTC. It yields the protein CASGGLKNYGYTF.

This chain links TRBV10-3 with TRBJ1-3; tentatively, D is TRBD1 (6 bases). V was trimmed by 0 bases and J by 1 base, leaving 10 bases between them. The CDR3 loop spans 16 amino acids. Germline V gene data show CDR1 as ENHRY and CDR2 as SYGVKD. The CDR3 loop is CAISESTGRSGNTIYF. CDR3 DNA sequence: TGTGCCATCAGTGAGTCGACAGGTCGATCTGGAAACACCATATATTTT.

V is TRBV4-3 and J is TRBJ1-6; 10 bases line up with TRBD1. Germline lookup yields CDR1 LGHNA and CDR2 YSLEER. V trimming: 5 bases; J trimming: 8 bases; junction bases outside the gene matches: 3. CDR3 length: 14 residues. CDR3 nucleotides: TGCGCCAGCAGCTTGGGACAGGGGTATTCACCCCTCCACTTT. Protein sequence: CASSLGQGYSPLHF.

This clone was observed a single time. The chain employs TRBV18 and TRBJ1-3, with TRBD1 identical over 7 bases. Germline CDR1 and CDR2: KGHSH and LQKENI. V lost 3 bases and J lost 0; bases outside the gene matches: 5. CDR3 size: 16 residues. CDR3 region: CASSPTGQHSGNTIYF. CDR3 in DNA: TGTGCCAGCTCACCTACGGGACAGCACTCTGGAAACACCATATATTTT. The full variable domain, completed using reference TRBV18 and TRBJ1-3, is NAGVMQNPRHLVRRRGQEARLRCSPMKGHSHVYWYRQLPEEGLKFMVYLQKENIIDESGMPKERFSAEFPKEGPSILRIQQVVRGDSAAYFCASSPTGQHSGNTIYFGEGSWLTVV.

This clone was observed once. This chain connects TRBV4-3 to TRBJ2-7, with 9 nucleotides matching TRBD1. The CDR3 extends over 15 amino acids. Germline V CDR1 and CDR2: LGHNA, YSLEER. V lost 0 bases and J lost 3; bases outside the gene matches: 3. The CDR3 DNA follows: TGCGCCAGCAGCCAAGATCTGGACAGGGGCTACGAGCAGTACTTC. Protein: CASSQDLDRGYEQYF.

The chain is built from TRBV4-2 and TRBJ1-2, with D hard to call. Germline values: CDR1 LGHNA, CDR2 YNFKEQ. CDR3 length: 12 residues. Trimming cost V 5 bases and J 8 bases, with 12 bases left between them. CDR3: CASSTLLGGYTF. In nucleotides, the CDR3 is TGTGCCAGCAGCACCCTCCTAGGAGGCTACACCTTC.

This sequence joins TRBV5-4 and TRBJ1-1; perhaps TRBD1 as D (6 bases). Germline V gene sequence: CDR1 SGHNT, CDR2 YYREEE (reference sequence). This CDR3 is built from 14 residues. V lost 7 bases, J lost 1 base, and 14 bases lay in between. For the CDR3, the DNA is TGTGCCAGCTGTGGGGGGGGCTCGAACACTGAAGCTTTCTTT. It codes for CASCGGGSNTEAFF.

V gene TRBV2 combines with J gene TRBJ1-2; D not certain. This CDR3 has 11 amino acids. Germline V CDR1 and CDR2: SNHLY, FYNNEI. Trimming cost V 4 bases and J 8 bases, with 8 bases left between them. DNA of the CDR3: TGTGCCAGCAGTGGGGGAGACGGCTACACCTTC. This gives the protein CASSGGDGYTF.

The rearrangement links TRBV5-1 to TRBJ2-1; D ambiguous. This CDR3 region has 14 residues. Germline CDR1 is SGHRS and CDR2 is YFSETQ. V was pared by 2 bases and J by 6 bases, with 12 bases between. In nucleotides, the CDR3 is TGCGCCAGCAGCTTAGAGCGAGGTTCCAATGAGCAGTTCTTC. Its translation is CASSLERGSNEQFF.

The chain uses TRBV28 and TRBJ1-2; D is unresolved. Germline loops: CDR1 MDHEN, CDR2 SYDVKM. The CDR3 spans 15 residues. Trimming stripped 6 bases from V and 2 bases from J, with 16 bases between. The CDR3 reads CASRQRLTQNYGYTF. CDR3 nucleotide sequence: TGTGCCAGCAGACAAAGGCTGACACAAAACTATGGCTACACCTTC.

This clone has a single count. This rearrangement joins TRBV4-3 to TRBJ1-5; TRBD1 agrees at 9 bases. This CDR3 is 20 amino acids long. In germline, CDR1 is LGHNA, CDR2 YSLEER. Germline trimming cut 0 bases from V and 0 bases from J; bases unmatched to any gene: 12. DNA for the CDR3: TGCGCCAGCAGCCAAGACCATTCGGGACAGGGTTTGCATAGCAATCAGCCCCAGCATTTT. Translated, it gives CASSQDHSGQGLHSNQPQHF.

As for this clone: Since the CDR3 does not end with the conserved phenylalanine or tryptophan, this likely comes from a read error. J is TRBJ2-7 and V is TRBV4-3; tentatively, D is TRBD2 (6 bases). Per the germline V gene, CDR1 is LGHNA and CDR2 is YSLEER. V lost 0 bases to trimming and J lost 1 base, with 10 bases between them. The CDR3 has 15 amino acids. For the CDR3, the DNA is TGCGCCAGCAGCCAAGATTGGCGGGGTTCCTACGAGCAGTACCTC. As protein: CASSQDWRGSYEQYL.

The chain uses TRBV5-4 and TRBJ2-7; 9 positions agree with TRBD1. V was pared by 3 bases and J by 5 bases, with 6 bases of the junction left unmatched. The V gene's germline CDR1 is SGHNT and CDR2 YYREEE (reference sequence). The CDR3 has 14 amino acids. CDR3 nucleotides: TGTGCCAGCAGCTCCCGGACAGGGGTAAACGAGCAGTACTTC. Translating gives CASSSRTGVNEQYF.

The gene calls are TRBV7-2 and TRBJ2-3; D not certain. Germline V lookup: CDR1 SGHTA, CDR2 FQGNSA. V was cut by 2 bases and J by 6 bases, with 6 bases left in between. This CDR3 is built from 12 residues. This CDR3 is CASSLYSDTQYF. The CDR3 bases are TGTGCCAGCAGCTTATACTCCGATACGCAGTATTTT.

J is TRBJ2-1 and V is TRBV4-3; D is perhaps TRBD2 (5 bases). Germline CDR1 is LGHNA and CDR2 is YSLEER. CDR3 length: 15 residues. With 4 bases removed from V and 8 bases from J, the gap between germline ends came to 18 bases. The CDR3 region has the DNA TGCGCCAGCAGCCCTGCCGGGAACGAAGCGGATGAGCAGTTCTTC. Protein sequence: CASSPAGNEADEQFF.

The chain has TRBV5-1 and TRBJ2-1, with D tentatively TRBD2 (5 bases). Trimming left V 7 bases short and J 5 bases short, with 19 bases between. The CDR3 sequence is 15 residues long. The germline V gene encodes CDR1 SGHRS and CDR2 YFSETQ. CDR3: CASGRISVFDNEQFF. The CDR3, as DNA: TGCGCCAGCGGAAGAATTAGCGTTTTCGACAATGAGCAGTTCTTC.

CDR3 bases: TGTGCCAGCAGCCAGGGAAGGGACACTGAAGCTTTCTTT. Protein product: CASSQGRDTEAFF. V is TRBV7-9 and J is TRBJ1-1; perhaps TRBD1 as D (5 bases). CDR3 length: 13 amino acids. Trimming pared 5 bases from V and 3 bases from J, leaving 10 bases between. Germline CDR1 and CDR2: SEHNR and FQNEAQ (reference sequence).

The DNA of the CDR3 is TGTGCCAGCTCACCTACGGTGGCCAAAAACATTCAGTACTTC. Its protein is CASSPTVAKNIQYF. The rearrangement links TRBV18 to TRBJ2-4; D is unresolved. This CDR3 region has 14 residues. Germline values: CDR1 KGHSH, CDR2 LQKENI. V lost 3 bases to trimming and J lost 1 base, with 7 bases between them.

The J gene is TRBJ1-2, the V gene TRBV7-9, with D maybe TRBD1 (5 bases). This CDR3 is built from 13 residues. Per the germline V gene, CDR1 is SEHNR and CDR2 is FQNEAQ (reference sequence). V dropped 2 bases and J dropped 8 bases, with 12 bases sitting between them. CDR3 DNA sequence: TGTGCCAGCAGCTTATTAGGGGAGGAGGGCTACACCTTC. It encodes CASSLLGEEGYTF.

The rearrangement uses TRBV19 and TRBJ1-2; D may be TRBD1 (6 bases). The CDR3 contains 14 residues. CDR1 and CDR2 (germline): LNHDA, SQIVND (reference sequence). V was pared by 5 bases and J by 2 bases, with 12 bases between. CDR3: CASSSLGTNYGYTF. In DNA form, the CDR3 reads TGTGCCAGTAGTTCCCTCGGGACAAACTATGGCTACACCTTC.

For the CDR3, the DNA is TGTGCCATCAGAAAGGGGGAGTACACTGAAGCTTTCTTT. It encodes CAIRKGEYTEAFF. This chain joins TRBV10-3 and TRBJ1-1, with a tentative D call TRBD1 (6 bases). Germline loops: CDR1 ENHRY, CDR2 SYGVKD. The CDR3 extends over 13 amino acids. The germline V and J ends were trimmed by 6 bases and 3 bases, with 11 bases remaining between them.

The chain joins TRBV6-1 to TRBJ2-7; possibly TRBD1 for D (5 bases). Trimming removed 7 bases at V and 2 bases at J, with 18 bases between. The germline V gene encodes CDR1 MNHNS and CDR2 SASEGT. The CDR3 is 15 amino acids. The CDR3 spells CASNLQDIGTYEQYF. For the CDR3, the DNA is TGTGCCAGCAACCTACAGGACATAGGGACCTACGAGCAGTACTTC.

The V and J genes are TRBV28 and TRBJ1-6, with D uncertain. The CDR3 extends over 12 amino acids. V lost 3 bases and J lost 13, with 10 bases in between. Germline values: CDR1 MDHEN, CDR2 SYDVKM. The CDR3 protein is CASSFGRTPLHF. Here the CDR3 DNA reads TGTGCCAGCAGTTTTGGGAGAACTCCCCTCCACTTT.